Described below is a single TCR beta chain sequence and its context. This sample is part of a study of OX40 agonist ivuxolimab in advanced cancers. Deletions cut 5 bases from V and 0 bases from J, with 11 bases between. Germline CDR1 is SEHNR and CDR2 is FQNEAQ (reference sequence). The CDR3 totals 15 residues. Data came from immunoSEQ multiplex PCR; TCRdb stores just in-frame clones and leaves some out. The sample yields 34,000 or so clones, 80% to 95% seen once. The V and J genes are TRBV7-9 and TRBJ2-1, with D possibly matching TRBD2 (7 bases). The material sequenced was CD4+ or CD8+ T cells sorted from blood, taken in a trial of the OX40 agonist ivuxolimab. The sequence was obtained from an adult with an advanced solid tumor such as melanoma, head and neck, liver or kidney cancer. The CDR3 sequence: CASSDGGPSYNEQFF. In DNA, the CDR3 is TGTGCCAGCAGCGACGGGGGGCCCTCCTACAATGAGCAGTTCTTC.